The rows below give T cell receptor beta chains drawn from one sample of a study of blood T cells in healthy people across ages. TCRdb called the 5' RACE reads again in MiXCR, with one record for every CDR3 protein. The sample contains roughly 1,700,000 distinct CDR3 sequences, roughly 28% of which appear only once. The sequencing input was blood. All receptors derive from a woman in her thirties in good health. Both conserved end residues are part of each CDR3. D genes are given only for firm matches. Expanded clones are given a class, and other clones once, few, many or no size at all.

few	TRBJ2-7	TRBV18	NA	TGTGCCAGCTCACCACCGTCCAGTAACGAGCAGTACTTC	CASSPPSSNEQYF
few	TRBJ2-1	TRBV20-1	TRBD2	TGCAGTGCTTATAGGACTAGCTCCAATGAGCAGTTCTTC	CSAYRTSSNEQFF
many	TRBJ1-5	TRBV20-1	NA	TGCAGTGCTAGTGAAGGCAATCAGCCCCAGCATTTT	CSASEGNQPQHF
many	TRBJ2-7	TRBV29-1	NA	TGCAGCGCCGAGGGACATTCCTCCTACGAGCAGTACTTC	CSAEGHSSYEQYF
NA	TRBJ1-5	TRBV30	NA	TGTGCCTGGAGTCCCCTAGGCAATCAGCCCCAGCATTTT	CAWSPLGNQPQHF
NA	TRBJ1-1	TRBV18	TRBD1	TGTGCCAGCTCAGAGACAGGGCTAGGCACTGAAGCTTTCTTT	CASSETGLGTEAFF
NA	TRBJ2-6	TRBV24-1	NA	TGTGCCACCAGTGGGAGGGGGCCTGGGGCCAACGTCCTGACTTTC	CATSGRGPGANVLTF
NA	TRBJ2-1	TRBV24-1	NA	TGTGCCACCAGTGTTAGGGGCCTGGACAATGAGCGGTTCTTC	CATSVRGLDNERFF
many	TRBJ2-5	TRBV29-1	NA	TGCAGCATTTTGGGAGACCAGGGAGGGACCCAGTACTTC	CSILGDQGGTQYF
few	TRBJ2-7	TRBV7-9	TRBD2	TGTGCCAGCAGCTTAAGTATGATAGCGGGAGTCGGCGAGCAGTACTTC	CASSLSMIAGVGEQYF
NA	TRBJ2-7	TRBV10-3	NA	TGTGCCATCAGTGAGTCGATTTCCTACGAGCAGTACTTC	CAISESISYEQYF
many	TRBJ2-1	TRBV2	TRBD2	TGTGCCAGCAGTCTAGCGGCCTCCTACAATGAGCAGTTCTTC	CASSLAASYNEQFF
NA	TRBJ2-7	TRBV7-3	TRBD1	TGTGCCAGCAGCTCGACAGGGGGCGGGGAGCAGTACTTC	CASSSTGGGEQYF
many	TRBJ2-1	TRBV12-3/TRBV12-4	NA	TGTGCCAGCAGTTTAGGGGGGACCCTAGATGAGCAGTTCTTC	CASSLGGTLDEQFF
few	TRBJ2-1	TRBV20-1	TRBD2	TGCAGTGCTAGAGGAGCGGGGGGGCCTGTCGAGCAGTTCTTC	CSARGAGGPVEQFF
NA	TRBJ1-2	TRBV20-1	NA	TGCAGTGCTAGAGATGCAGCGGGCTATGGCTACACCTTC	CSARDAAGYGYTF
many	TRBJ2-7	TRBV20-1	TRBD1	TGCAGTGCCACGGACAGGGGACCCTACGAGCAGTACTTC	CSATDRGPYEQYF
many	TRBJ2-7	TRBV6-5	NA	TGTGCCAGCAGTCGGGATCGGTCCCTCTACGAGCAGTACTTC	CASSRDRSLYEQYF
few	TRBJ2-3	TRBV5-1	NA	TGCGCCAGCTTAGCGTATGCAGGGACAGATACGCAGTATTTT	CASLAYAGTDTQYF
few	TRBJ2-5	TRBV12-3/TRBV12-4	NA	TGTGCCAGCAGAATGACCGCGGAGACCCAGTACTTC	CASRMTAETQYF
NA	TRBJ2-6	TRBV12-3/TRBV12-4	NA	TGTGCCAGCAGTCTGTGGGTGATAAGCTCTGGGGCCAACGTCCTGACTTTC	CASSLWVISSGANVLTF
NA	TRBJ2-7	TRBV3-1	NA	TGTGCCAGCAGCCAAGGCCCGTATAGCTCCTACGAGCAGTACTTC	CASSQGPYSSYEQYF
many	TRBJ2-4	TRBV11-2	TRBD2	TGTGCCAGCAGCACCGTTAGCGGGGCCAAAAACATTCAGTACTTC	CASSTVSGAKNIQYF
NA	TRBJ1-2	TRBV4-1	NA	TGCGCCAGCAGCCTGTATGTCACAGGGAAGGGAGTTGGCTACACCTTC	CASSLYVTGKGVGYTF
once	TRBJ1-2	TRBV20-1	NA	TGCAGTGCTAGCTCACTCAACTATGGCTGCACCTTC	CSASSLNYGCTF
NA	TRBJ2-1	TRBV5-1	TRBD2	TGCGCCAGCAGCTTAGCGGGAGGGGAGAACAATGAGCATTTCTTC	CASSLAGGENNEHFF
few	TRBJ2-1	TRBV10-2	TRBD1	TGCGCCAGCAGCTCAGGGGGACCGGGACAGGGGGCTTTCGAGCAGTTCTTC	CASSSGGPGQGAFEQFF
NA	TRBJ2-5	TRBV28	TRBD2	TGTGCCACCAGGACTAGCGGGAAAGAGACCCAGTACTTC	CATRTSGKETQYF
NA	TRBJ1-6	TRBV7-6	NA	TGTGCCAGCAGCTCAGGGCTCCGTGACAGGAATTCACCCCCCCACTTT	CASSSGLRDRNSPPHF
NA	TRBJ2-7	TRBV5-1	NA	TGCGTCAGCAGCTTGGAGGCAGGGGTTCCGCAGTACTTC	CVSSLEAGVPQYF
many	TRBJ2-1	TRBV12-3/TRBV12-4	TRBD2	TGTGCCAGCAGTATCTACAGCGGGAGTGGTAACAATGAGCAGTTCTTC	CASSIYSGSGNNEQFF
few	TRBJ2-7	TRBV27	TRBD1	TGTGCCAGCAGCCGAAGGGACAGGGTGGACGAGCAGTACTTC	CASSRRDRVDEQYF
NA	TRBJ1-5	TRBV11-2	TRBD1	TGTGCCAGCAGCATGGGACAGGGAGGGAACAATCAGCCCCAGCATTTT	CASSMGQGGNNQPQHF
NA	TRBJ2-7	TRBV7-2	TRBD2	TGTGCCAACAGCTTAATGACTAGCGGGGCCGCCTACGAGCAGTACTTC	CANSLMTSGAAYEQYF
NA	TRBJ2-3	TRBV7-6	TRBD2	TGTGCCAGCACCCGGGGGATAGCGGGAGCGGCGGGGATTACGCAGTATTTT	CASTRGIAGAAGITQYF
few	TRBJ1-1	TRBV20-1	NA	TGCAGTGCCCCTAAGGTCACTGAAGCTTTCTTT	CSAPKVTEAFF
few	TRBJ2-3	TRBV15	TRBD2	TGTGCCACCAGCACCGGCGGGACTAGCGGGACGGAGACGCAGTATTTT	CATSTGGTSGTETQYF
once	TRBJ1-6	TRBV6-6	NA	TGTGCCAGCAGCCAATCCGGGGCCTATAATTTACCCCTCCACTTT	CASSQSGAYNLPLHF
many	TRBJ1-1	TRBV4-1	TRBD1	TGCGCCAGCAGCCATCCCATCGGCGCGAGACAGGGGGCGTTTGAAGCTTTCTTT	CASSHPIGARQGAFEAFF
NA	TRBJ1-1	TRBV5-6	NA	TGTGCCAGCAGCTTCCAGTTCTACACTGAAGCTTTCTTT	CASSFQFYTEAFF
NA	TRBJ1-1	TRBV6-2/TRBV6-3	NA	TGTGCCAGCGGAGGGGGGCTGGGGACTGAAGCTTTCTTT	CASGGGLGTEAFF
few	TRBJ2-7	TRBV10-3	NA	TGTGCCATCAGTGGGCGGACCGGAGAGGAGCAGTACTTC	CAISGRTGEEQYF
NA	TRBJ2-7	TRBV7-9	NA	TGTGCCAGCAGCTTAGTTCAGTGGAGCTCCTACAATGAGCAGTACTTC	CASSLVQWSSYNEQYF
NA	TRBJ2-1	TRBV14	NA	TGTGCCAGCAGCCAAAACAGGGACGATGAGCAGTTCTTC	CASSQNRDDEQFF
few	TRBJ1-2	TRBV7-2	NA	TGTGCCAGCAGCCTTAGCCCAGGGCAGGACTATGGCTACACCTTC	CASSLSPGQDYGYTF
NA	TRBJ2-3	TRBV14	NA	TGTGCCAGCAGCCAAGCCCGGGGGGCAGCAGATACGCAGTATTTT	CASSQARGAADTQYF
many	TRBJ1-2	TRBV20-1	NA	TGCAGTGCTAGGGCCGGTTCGGATGGCTACACCTTC	CSARAGSDGYTF
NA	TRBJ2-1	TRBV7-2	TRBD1	TGTGCCAGCAGCTCACTCGGACAGGGGGCGGGAAATGAGCAGTTCTTC	CASSSLGQGAGNEQFF
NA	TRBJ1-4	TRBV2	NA	TGTGCCAGCAGGTTTAGAACAGGGAGCATTAATGAAAAACTGTTTTTT	CASRFRTGSINEKLFF
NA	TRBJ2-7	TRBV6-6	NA	TGTACCAGCAGTTGCCCCGGGCCCTTCTCCTACGAGCAGTACTTC	CTSSCPGPFSYEQYF
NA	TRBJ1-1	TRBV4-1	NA	TGCGCCAGCAGCCAAGGAAGGGGCCTCCCGCCAACTAACACTGAAGCTTTCTTT	CASSQGRGLPPTNTEAFF
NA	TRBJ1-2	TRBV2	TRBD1	TGTGCCAGCCGACAGGGGGCCATTACTAACTATGGCTACACCTTC	CASRQGAITNYGYTF
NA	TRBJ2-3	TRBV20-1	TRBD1	TGCAGTGCTGCCGGGACAGGGATTGGGACAGATACGCAGTATTTT	CSAAGTGIGTDTQYF
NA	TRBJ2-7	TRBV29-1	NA	TGCAGCGTCCTAGGGGCTAGCGTCTACGAGCAGTACTTC	CSVLGASVYEQYF
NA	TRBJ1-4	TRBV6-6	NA	TGTGCCAGCCAGCAGGGCGAGGAAAAACTGTTTTTT	CASQQGEEKLFF
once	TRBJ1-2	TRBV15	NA	TGTGCCACCAGCAGACGTAAGAGGACGGGAGACTATGGCTACACCTTC	CATSRRKRTGDYGYTF
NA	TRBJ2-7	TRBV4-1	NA	TGCGCCAGCAGCCAAGTTACATTTGGTCACCCTACTTCCTACGAGCAGTACTTC	CASSQVTFGHPTSYEQYF
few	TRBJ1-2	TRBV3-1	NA	TGTGCCAGCAGCCTCGGACAGAATACTAACTATGGCTACACCTTC	CASSLGQNTNYGYTF